This T cell receptor (beta chain) was recovered during a study of CD8 T cells in ankylosing spondylitis. Quantitative 5'-RACE with molecular barcodes generated TCR beta libraries. TCRdb passed the 5' RACE reads through MiXCR, listing each CDR3 protein once. The profile shows some 200,000 distinct CDR3 sequences, around 7.9% of them singletons. Study-level points and caveats: Disease-associated clones were CD8+ and fairly uncommon in peripheral blood. A TCR beta motif of eight or nine highly homologous variants seemed to mark ankylosing spondylitis blood. A subset of motif variants has previously been described in the synovial fluid and blood of reactive arthritis. Reportedly, matched ankylosing spondylitis synovial fluid was significantly enriched for disease-linked clones.

The germline V gene has CDR1 SGHDN and CDR2 FVKESK. V lost 4 bases and J lost 5; bases outside the gene matches: 11. The CDR3 loop spans 15 amino acids. There are a few counts of this clonotype. Its matching antigen is unknown. This TCR came from a male donor with ankylosing spondylitis. The sample consisted of blood, either unsorted or a sorted T cell fraction (not recorded which). This chain uses TRBV14 with TRBJ2-7; TRBD1 aligns across 7 bases. In DNA form, the CDR3 reads TGTGCCAGCAGCCCCCTGGAACAGGGGTCCGACGAGCAGTACTTC. Its translation is CASSPLEQGSDEQYF.